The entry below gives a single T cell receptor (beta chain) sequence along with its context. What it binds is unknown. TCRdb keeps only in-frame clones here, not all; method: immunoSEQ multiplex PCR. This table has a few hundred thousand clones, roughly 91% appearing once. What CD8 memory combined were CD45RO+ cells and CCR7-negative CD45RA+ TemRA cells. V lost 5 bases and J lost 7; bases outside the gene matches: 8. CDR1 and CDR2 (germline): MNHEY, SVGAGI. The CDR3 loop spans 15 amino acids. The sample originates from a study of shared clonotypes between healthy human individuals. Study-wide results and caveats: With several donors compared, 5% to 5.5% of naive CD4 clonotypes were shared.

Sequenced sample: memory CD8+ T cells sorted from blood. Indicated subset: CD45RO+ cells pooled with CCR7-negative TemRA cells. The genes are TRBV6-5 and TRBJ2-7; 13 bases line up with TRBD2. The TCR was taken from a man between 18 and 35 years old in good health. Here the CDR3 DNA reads TGTGCCAGCAGTCCGGGACTAGCGGGGTCCCTGGAGCAGTACTTC. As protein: CASSPGLAGSLEQYF.